The present T cell receptor beta chain was sequenced within a study of blood T cell repertoires in COVID-19. The overall study: Both acute and convalescent COVID-19 samples were obtained from the United States, Italy and Spain.

Authors' data handling: Estimated nucleated cell counts came from reference gene primer amplification. The assay was immunoSEQ multiplex PCR, and TCRdb's table has in-frame clones only and misses some. That table furnishes V, J and clone size, whereas the DNA furnished D and trimming. The data contain about 100,000 clones, 65% to 75% of them seen just once; the ten biggest clones take up roughly 6%. J was trimmed by 6 bases and V by 2 bases; bases with no gene match: 4. Germline-derived CDR1 and CDR2 are ENHRY and SYGVKD. CDR3 length: 15 amino acids. The sequence was obtained from an elderly man with acute or convalescent COVID-19. The sample comprised peripheral blood. This chain links TRBV10-3 with TRBJ2-1, with 10 bases that match TRBD2. CDR3: CAISELIAGGNEQFF. CDR3 in DNA: TGTGCCATCAGTGAGCTAATAGCGGGAGGCAATGAGCAGTTCTTC.